These 25 T cell receptor beta chains share one sample of origin, sequenced in a study of blood T cell repertoires in COVID-19. TCRdb's copy holds only in-frame clones and misses some; the assay was immunoSEQ multiplex PCR. This sample has over 350,000 clones, with 85% to 90% found just once. Sequencing input: PBMCs or T cells enriched from blood (not recorded which). These receptors were obtained from a woman in her fifties or sixties who had recovered from COVID-19.

The V gene is TRBV15, the J gene TRBJ1-3; D ambiguous. The CDR3 has 14 residues. V gave up 5 bases and J gave up 2 bases, with 10 bases separating them. The germline gives CDR1 LNHNV, CDR2 YYDKDF (reference sequence). CDR3 DNA sequence: TGTGCCACCAGCCCGGGAAAGCCTGGAAACACCATATATTTT. This translates into CATSPGKPGNTIYF.

This rearrangement joins TRBV10-3 to TRBJ2-3; D unclear. V was clipped by 0 bases and J by 4 bases, with 5 bases between them. The CDR3 is 13 amino acids. The germline V gene encodes CDR1 ENHRY and CDR2 SYGVKD. In DNA, the CDR3 is TGTGCCATCAGTGAGTCGGCCGCAGATACGCAGTATTTT. Its protein product is CAISESAADTQYF.

This chain connects TRBV7-2 to TRBJ2-3; 11 bases fit TRBD2. The CDR3 is 17 residues long. The ends lost 1 base at V and 5 bases at J; junction bases unmatched: 8. The germline V gene encodes CDR1 SGHTA and CDR2 FQGNSA. The CDR3: CASSLELAGAPGDTQYF. The CDR3 region has the DNA TGTGCCAGCAGCTTAGAACTAGCGGGGGCCCCCGGAGATACGCAGTATTTT.

The chain carries TRBV20-1 and TRBJ1-2; a possible D gene is TRBD1 (5 bases). The CDR3 is 13 amino acids. The V end lost 3 bases, the J end lost 2 bases, and 10 bases lay between the germline ends. CDR1 is DFQATT, CDR2 SNEGSKA, per germline (reference sequence). DNA of the CDR3: TGCAGTGCTAGTCGGGGGGGGAACTATGGCTACACCTTC. Translation: CSASRGGNYGYTF.

CDR3 DNA: TGTGCCAGCAGTCCGATGGGACAGTACACTGAAGCTTTCTTT. Protein sequence: CASSPMGQYTEAFF. This chain uses TRBV27 with TRBJ1-1, with 7 bases fitting TRBD1. The ends lost 5 bases at V and 3 bases at J; junction bases unmatched: 6. Germline V gives CDR1 MNHEY, CDR2 SMNVEV (reference sequence). This CDR3 spans 14 amino acids.

V and J are TRBV4-3 and TRBJ2-3; a possible D gene is TRBD2 (7 bases). The V end lost 0 bases, the J end lost 5 bases, and 27 bases lay between the germline ends. CDR1 and CDR2 from the germline V gene are LGHNA and YSLEER. The length of the CDR3 is 20 residues. The CDR3 sequence: CASSQDLGRRERGGRDTQYF. The CDR3, as DNA: TGCGCCAGCAGCCAAGATCTGGGTCGCAGAGAGAGGGGGGGGCGAGATACGCAGTATTTT.

This clone was seen only once. The chain uses TRBV30 and TRBJ2-6; no clear D gene. The V end lost 4 bases, the J end lost 2 bases, and 9 bases lay between the germline ends. This CDR3 has 14 residues. Germline assignment: CDR1 GTSNPN and CDR2 SVGIG (reference sequence). DNA of the CDR3: TGTGCCTGGATGTTTGGGCCTGGGGCCAACGTCCTGACTTTC. It encodes CAWMFGPGANVLTF. Supplemented by reference TRBV30 and TRBJ2-6, the full variable domain reads SQTIHQWPATLVQPVGSPLSLECTVEGTSNPNLYWYRQAAGRGLQLLFYSVGIGQISSEVPQNLSASRPQDRQFILSSKKLLLSDSGFYLCAWMFGPGANVLTFGAGSRLTVL.

This chain links TRBV6-1 with TRBJ2-7; no clear D. CDR1 and CDR2 (germline): MNHNS, SASEGT. This CDR3 comprises 11 residues. Trimming removed 2 bases at V and 3 bases at J, with 2 bases between. The CDR3 DNA is TGTGCCAGCAGTGAACTCTACGAGCAGTACTTC. It yields the protein CASSELYEQYF.

The V call is TRBV3-1 (or the pseudogene TRBV3-2), the J call TRBJ2-1; tentatively, D is TRBD2 (5 bases). CDR1 is LGHDT and CDR2 is YNNKEL in the germline V gene (reference sequence). This CDR3 is 13 amino acids long. V dropped 2 bases and J dropped 7 bases, with 9 bases sitting between them. DNA for the CDR3: TGTGCCAGCAGCCAACGGAGGATAAATGAGCAGTTCTTC. Translation: CASSQRRINEQFF.

The V gene is TRBV18, the J gene TRBJ2-1, with TRBD2 identical over 8 bases. In germline, CDR1 is KGHSH, CDR2 LQKENI. J was trimmed by 9 bases and V by 0 bases; bases with no gene match: 10. The CDR3 sequence is 16 residues long. CDR3 sequence: CASSPPVRGGASEQFF. The DNA of the CDR3 is TGTGCCAGCTCACCACCAGTCCGGGGGGGTGCGAGTGAGCAGTTCTTC.

This sequence joins TRBV28 and TRBJ2-7, with TRBD1 matching over 8 bases. Germline CDR1 is MDHEN and CDR2 is SYDVKM. V gave up 10 bases and J gave up 6 bases; unmatched junction bases: 8. CDR3 length equals 12 residues. The CDR3 DNA sequence: TGTGCCACTGGGGACAGGCTATTCGAGCAGTACTTC. This gives the protein CATGDRLFEQYF.

This chain links TRBV23-1 with TRBJ1-1; the match to TRBD1 covers 9 bases. TRBV23-1 counts as an open reading frame of uncertain function. The CDR3 sequence is 16 residues long. V shed 2 bases, J shed 1 base, and the junction held 5 bases outside the gene matches. CDR3 bases: TGCGCCAGCAGTCAACCTTCGGACAGGGGGAACACTGAAGCTTTCTTT. Its protein product is CASSQPSDRGNTEAFF.

The chain has TRBV19 and TRBJ1-2; no clear D gene. CDR1 is LNHDA and CDR2 is SQIVND in the germline V gene (reference sequence). There are 15 residues in the CDR3. Trimming stripped 4 bases from V and 3 bases from J, with 15 bases between. DNA of the CDR3: TGTGCCAGTAGTAAGGACGGAACTAGGGACTATGGCTACACCTTC. Translating it yields CASSKDGTRDYGYTF.

The chain couples TRBV12-3 or TRBV12-4 to TRBJ1-1; no clear D gene. V was cut by 6 bases and J by 1 base, with 6 bases left in between. The CDR3 covers 12 residues. CDR3 in DNA: TGTGCCAGCAGCAACAGGAACACTGAAGCTTTCTTT. Translation gives CASSNRNTEAFF.

CDR3: CASSQTSGGASKTQYF. CDR3 sequence (DNA): TGTGCCAGCAGCCAGACTAGCGGGGGGGCCTCTAAGACCCAGTACTTC. The chain employs TRBV3-1 (or the pseudogene TRBV3-2) and TRBJ2-5; 14 bases map to TRBD2. The CDR3 runs 16 residues. CDR1 is LGHDT and CDR2 is YNNKEL in the germline V gene (reference sequence). Trimming removed 3 bases from V and 6 bases from J; junction bases left unmatched: 6.

This chain joins TRBV30 and TRBJ1-6; TRBD1 is a possible D gene (5 bases). The CDR3 spans 14 residues. CDR1 is GTSNPN, CDR2 SVGIG, per germline (reference sequence). Trimming pared 5 bases from V and 10 bases from J, leaving 18 bases between. The CDR3 here is CAWRVPGRSSPLHF. CDR3 coding DNA: TGTGCCTGGCGCGTACCAGGGAGGTCCTCACCCCTCCACTTT.

The gene calls are TRBV5-1 and TRBJ1-2; no clear D. Germline CDR1 reads SGHRS; CDR2 reads YFSETQ. The V gene lost 0 bases and the J gene lost 8 bases, with 8 bases spanning the gap. The CDR3 runs to 12 residues. CDR3 bases: TGCGCCAGCAGCTTGGATCCTACGGGCTACACCTTC. This translates into CASSLDPTGYTF. The full variable domain, rest sourced from reference TRBV5-1 and TRBJ1-2, is KAGVTQTPRYLIKTRGQQVTLSCSPISGHRSVSWYQQTPGQGLQFLFEYFSETQRNKGNFPGRFSGRQFSNSRSEMNVSTLELGDSALYLCASSLDPTGYTFGSGTRLTVV.

V usage is TRBV7-8 and J usage is TRBJ1-5, with D hard to call. Trimming stripped 5 bases from V and 0 bases from J, with 11 bases between. Germline assignment: CDR1 SGHVS and CDR2 FQNEAQ. The CDR3 contains 15 residues. The CDR3 region has the DNA TGTGCCAGCAGCCTTACAAAATTTAGCAATCAGCCCCAGCATTTT. It specifies CASSLTKFSNQPQHF.

The J gene is TRBJ1-1, the V gene TRBV9, with a tentative D call TRBD1 (5 bases). V was pared by 1 base and J by 1 base, with 23 bases between. This CDR3 spans 19 amino acids. Germline V gene lookup returns CDR1 SGDLS and CDR2 YYNGEE. In DNA form, the CDR3 reads TGTGCCAGCAGCGTATCGGACATTGGGAGGGTCGGCGGGAACACTGAAGCTTTCTTT. It codes for CASSVSDIGRVGGNTEAFF.

The J gene is TRBJ1-1, the V gene TRBV11-1, with TRBD1 identical over 9 bases. Germline trimming cut 9 bases from V and 6 bases from J; bases unmatched to any gene: 11. Germline V gene data show CDR1 as SGHAT and CDR2 as FQDESV (reference sequence). The CDR3 consists of 14 residues. CDR3: CASGATGGWAEAFF. The CDR3 nucleotides read TGTGCCAGTGGCGCGACAGGGGGTTGGGCTGAAGCTTTCTTT. The complete variable domain, with remaining parts taken from reference TRBV11-1 and TRBJ1-1, reads EAEVAQSPRYKITEKSQAVAFWCDPISGHATLYWYRQILGQGPELLVQFQDESVVDDSQLPKDRFSAERLKGVDSTLKIQPAELGDSAMYLCASGATGGWAEAFFGQGTRLTVV.

The rearrangement uses TRBV29-1 and TRBJ2-7; weak D call: TRBD1 (5 bases). The CDR3 totals 13 residues. Germline loops: CDR1 SQVTM, CDR2 ANQGSEA. V lost 4 bases and J 0 bases, leaving 10 bases between the germline ends. CDR3 nucleotides: TGCAGCGTTGTCTTCGACAGCTCCTACGAGCAGTACTTC. Translation gives CSVVFDSSYEQYF.

This clone was seen only once. The V and J genes are TRBV27 and TRBJ2-7, with 7 bases fitting TRBD1. The trim removed 4 bases at V and 3 bases at J, leaving 9 bases unmatched. CDR1 is MNHEY, CDR2 SMNVEV, per germline (reference sequence). The CDR3 totals 15 residues. CDR3: CASSSTETGYYEQYF. DNA for the CDR3: TGTGCCAGCAGTTCGACGGAGACAGGGTACTACGAGCAGTACTTC.

The chain links TRBV19 to TRBJ1-5; D unclear. Between the trimmed V and J ends, which lost 10 bases and 2 bases, there was a span of 21 bases. In germline, CDR1 is LNHDA, CDR2 SQIVND (reference sequence). The CDR3 runs to 16 residues. CDR3 in DNA: TGTGCCACCGTGGATGGAGGGTGGGAGGGCAATCAGCCCCAGCATTTT. It specifies CATVDGGWEGNQPQHF.

V gene TRBV14 combines with J gene TRBJ1-2, with 7 bases matching TRBD1. CDR3 length: 15 amino acids. CDR1 is SGHDN, CDR2 FVKESK, per germline. Trimming at V came to 5 bases and at J to 2 bases, leaving 8 bases not matched to a gene. The chain's CDR3 is CASSGIKGANYGYTF. The CDR3 region has the DNA TGTGCCAGCAGCGGGATTAAGGGGGCGAACTATGGCTACACCTTC.

The chain recombines TRBV7-9 with TRBJ1-1; no firm D call. The CDR3 covers 13 residues. Trimming removed 2 bases at V and 6 bases at J, with 10 bases between. Germline V gives CDR1 SEHNR, CDR2 FQNEAQ (reference sequence). The CDR3 is CASSLMGSPEAFF. DNA of the CDR3: TGTGCCAGCAGCTTAATGGGGAGCCCTGAAGCTTTCTTT.